This TCR beta chain was recorded in a study of blood T cell repertoires in COVID-19. Study at large: T cells, B-cell-depleted T cells, or PBMCs provided the cDNA or gDNA that served as material.

Participants reported their clinical history, and cohort assignment relied on those reports. Data came from immunoSEQ multiplex PCR; TCRdb stores just in-frame clones and leaves some out. The repertoire includes a few hundred thousand clones, more than 75% of them detected once, and 1.5% to 2% sits in the top ten. This clone was picked up one time. The CDR3 is made up of 14 amino acids. Germline lookup yields CDR1 LNHDA and CDR2 SQIVND (reference sequence). V was trimmed by 3 bases and J by 4 bases, leaving 12 bases between them. The sample consisted of PBMCs or T cells enriched from blood (not recorded which). The sequence derives from a woman aged 40 to 50 who had recovered from COVID-19. The chain joins TRBV19 to TRBJ2-5, with D perhaps TRBD2 (7 bases). The CDR3: CASSMVGGLETQYF. The CDR3 nucleotides are TGTGCCAGTAGTATGGTCGGGGGGCTAGAGACCCAGTACTTC.